This entry lists 10 T cell receptor beta chains sequenced from one sample in a study of vaccination effects on CD4 cells after COVID-19. Assay used: immunoSEQ multiplex PCR; TCRdb lists only in-frame clones, some missing. The sample comprises about 45,000 clones, about three quarters of which are singletons, and roughly 9.7% rests with the top ten. Upon completion of around eleven days in culture, CD4+ T cells were isolated. Vaccination of participants consisted of two doses of either the BNT162b2 or mRNA-1273 vaccine. Their antigens are not known. Sample: CD4+ T cells from PBMCs cultured without peptide, taken after COVID-19 vaccination. These receptors originate from a human donor who received a COVID-19 vaccine.

The V call is TRBV5-4, the J call TRBJ2-7, with 13 bases fitting TRBD2. Germline V lookup: CDR1 SGHNT, CDR2 YYREEE (reference sequence). The trim removed 3 bases at V and 5 bases at J, leaving 5 bases unmatched. This CDR3 spans 15 amino acids. The CDR3 DNA is TGTGCCAGCAGCTCTGGGACTAGCGGGGTCAACGAGCAGTACTTC. It codes for CASSSGTSGVNEQYF.

The rearrangement links TRBV7-9 to TRBJ2-1, with no clear D. Between the trimmed V and J ends, which lost 5 bases and 3 bases, there was a span of 5 bases. The CDR3 has 12 amino acids. Germline CDR1 is SEHNR and CDR2 is FQNEAQ (reference sequence). The CDR3 loop is CASSLNYNEQFF. CDR3 bases: TGTGCCAGCAGCCTTAACTACAATGAGCAGTTCTTC.

The chain couples TRBV19 to TRBJ1-2, with D unresolved. Germline V lookup: CDR1 LNHDA, CDR2 SQIVND (reference sequence). The CDR3 spans 14 residues. Trimming removed 3 bases at V and 1 base at J, with 9 bases between. The CDR3 region is CASSIQPRNYGYTF. The CDR3 region has the DNA TGTGCCAGTAGTATTCAGCCCCGTAACTATGGCTACACCTTC. The whole variable domain, remainder taken from reference TRBV19 and TRBJ1-2, is DGGITQSPKYLFRKEGQNVTLSCEQNLNHDAMYWYRQDPGQGLRLIYYSQIVNDFQKGDIAEGYSVSREKKESFPLTVTSAQKNPTAFYLCASSIQPRNYGYTFGSGTRLTVV.

The CDR3 region has the DNA TGCAGCGTTGAAGAGCCGACAGACTACAATGAGCAGTTCTTC. Protein product: CSVEEPTDYNEQFF. The rearrangement links TRBV29-1 to TRBJ2-1, with TRBD1 as a possible D gene (5 bases). Germline V gene sequence: CDR1 SQVTM, CDR2 ANQGSEA. This CDR3 region has 14 residues. V was trimmed by 0 bases and J by 3 bases, leaving 9 bases between them.

A note on this clone: Other DNA variants within this sample encode the same CDR3. The chain employs TRBV5-1 and TRBJ2-1; no definite D call. The CDR3 is 13 amino acids. V dropped 1 base and J dropped 3 bases, with 5 bases sitting between them. Per the germline V gene, CDR1 is SGHRS and CDR2 is YFSETQ. The DNA of the CDR3 is TGCGCCAGCAGCTTGAATAGCTACAATGAGCAGTTCTTC. As protein: CASSLNSYNEQFF.

The V gene is TRBV5-1, the J gene TRBJ2-1; D may be TRBD1 or TRBD2 (5 bases each). Germline CDR1 reads SGHRS; CDR2 reads YFSETQ. V was cut by 0 bases and J by 3 bases, with 13 bases left in between. The CDR3 sequence is 16 residues long. This CDR3 reads CASSLGDLGFYNEQFF. As DNA, the CDR3 is TGCGCCAGCAGCTTGGGGGACCTAGGATTCTACAATGAGCAGTTCTTC.

The V call is TRBV5-1, the J call TRBJ1-2; D is perhaps TRBD1 (6 bases). Germline values: CDR1 SGHRS, CDR2 YFSETQ. This CDR3 is built from 14 residues. Trimming took off 4 bases at V and 2 bases at J, with 12 bases between the two ends. CDR3 nucleotide sequence: TGCGCCAGCAGCCCACAGGGTCTGAACTATGGCTACACCTTC. Its protein product is CASSPQGLNYGYTF.

The chain employs TRBV5-1 and TRBJ2-7; possible D gene TRBD2, 5 bases. CDR1 and CDR2 from the germline V gene are SGHRS and YFSETQ. The length of the CDR3 is 13 residues. Trimming cost V 3 bases and J 3 bases, with 10 bases left between them. CDR3 in DNA: TGCGCCAGCAGCTCCGACGGGATCTACGAGCAGTACTTC. Translated: CASSSDGIYEQYF.

The chain employs TRBV5-6 and TRBJ1-3; 7 nucleotides align to TRBD1. Trimming cost V 4 bases and J 2 bases; bases outside gene matches: 9. This CDR3 is 16 amino acids long. The germline gives CDR1 SGHDT, CDR2 YYEEEE. The CDR3 DNA reads TGTGCCAGCAGCCTTATCGACAGGGCGGCTGGAAACACCATATATTTT. Its translation is CASSLIDRAAGNTIYF.

V usage is TRBV20-1 and J usage is TRBJ2-5, with a weak D call TRBD1 (6 bases). Germline CDR1 and CDR2: DFQATT and SNEGSKA (reference sequence). The germline V and J ends were trimmed by 3 bases and 4 bases, with 18 bases remaining between them. CDR3 length: 15 amino acids. The DNA for the CDR3 is TGCAGTGCTAGTCTGGGGCCCAGGGGACGAGAGACCCAGTACTTC. The encoded protein is CSASLGPRGRETQYF.